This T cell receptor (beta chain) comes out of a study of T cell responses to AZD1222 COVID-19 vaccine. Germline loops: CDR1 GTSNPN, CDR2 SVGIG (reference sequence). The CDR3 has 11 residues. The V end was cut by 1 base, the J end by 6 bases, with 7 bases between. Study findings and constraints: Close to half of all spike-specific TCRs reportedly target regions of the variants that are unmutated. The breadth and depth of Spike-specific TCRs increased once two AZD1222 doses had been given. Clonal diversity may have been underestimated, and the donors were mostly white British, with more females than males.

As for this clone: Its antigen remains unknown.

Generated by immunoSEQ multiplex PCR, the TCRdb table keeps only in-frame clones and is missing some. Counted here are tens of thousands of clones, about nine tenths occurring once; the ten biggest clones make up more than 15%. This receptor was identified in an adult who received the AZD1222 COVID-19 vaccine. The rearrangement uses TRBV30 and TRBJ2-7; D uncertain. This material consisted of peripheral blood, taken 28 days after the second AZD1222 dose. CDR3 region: CAWSASVEQYF. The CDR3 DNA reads TGTGCCTGGAGTGCTTCCGTCGAGCAGTACTTC.